This T cell receptor (beta chain) emerged from a study of blood T cell repertoires in COVID-19. V lost 2 bases, J lost 9 bases, and 10 bases lay in between. The CDR3 loop spans 12 amino acids. Per the germline V gene, CDR1 is SEHNR and CDR2 is FQNEAQ (reference sequence). Clones were read by immunoSEQ multiplex PCR, and TCRdb kept only the in-frame ones, dropping some. Among roughly 380,000 clones listed, roughly 85% were seen once. The TCR originated in a woman aged 18-29 years with acute or convalescent COVID-19. Sequenced material: peripheral blood. V gene TRBV7-9 combines with J gene TRBJ1-1; D unclear. CDR3 in amino acids: CASSLPGSKAFF. The CDR3 DNA is TGTGCCAGCAGCTTACCGGGTTCCAAAGCTTTCTTT.